The present TCR beta chain was sequenced within a study of blood T cell repertoires in COVID-19. Study overall: From the United States, Italy and Spain came samples of acute and convalescent COVID-19. Sources were T cells, B-cell-depleted T cells, or PBMCs; the material itself was cDNA or gDNA.

Germline V gene data show CDR1 as LGHDT and CDR2 as YNNKEL (reference sequence). V gave up 3 bases and J gave up 8 bases; unmatched junction bases: 9. The CDR3 is made up of 14 amino acids. Study processing details: By means of reference gene primer amplification, nucleated cell counts were estimated. Assay used: immunoSEQ multiplex PCR; TCRdb lists only in-frame clones, some missing. V and J calls and clone size follow that table, whereas D and trimming were derived from the DNA. The sample consists of around 100,000 clones, about 88% of them appearing once. The sequenced sample was peripheral blood. The V and J genes are TRBV3-1 (or the pseudogene TRBV3-2) and TRBJ1-2; 7 bases line up with TRBD1. The receptor was derived from a human donor in a cohort sampled during active COVID-19. Here the CDR3 reads CASSHGTARGGYTF. The DNA of the CDR3 is TGTGCCAGCAGCCACGGGACAGCCCGAGGGGGCTACACCTTC.